The TCR beta chain described here comes from a study of T cell responses to AZD1222 COVID-19 vaccine. Note on this clone: The antigen is undetermined.

Study-level findings and limits: Every sample of the repertoires postdated the peak T cell response.

This table comes from immunoSEQ multiplex PCR, and its TCRdb copy is limited to in-frame clones, with some not included. Counted here are about 180,000 clones, under 95% occurring once; the ten biggest clones make up 1.5% to 2%. The germline V gene has CDR1 SNHLY and CDR2 FYNNEI. There are 13 residues in the CDR3. V dropped 6 bases and J dropped 3 bases, with 12 bases sitting between them. Sequenced here: peripheral blood, sampled 28 days after the second AZD1222 dose. The chain carries TRBV2 and TRBJ2-7; either TRBD1 or TRBD2 may supply D (5 bases each). This receptor was identified in an adult who received the AZD1222 COVID-19 vaccine. CDR3 region: CASSLGTDYEQYF. For the CDR3, the DNA is TGTGCCAGCAGCCTCGGGACCGACTACGAGCAGTACTTC.